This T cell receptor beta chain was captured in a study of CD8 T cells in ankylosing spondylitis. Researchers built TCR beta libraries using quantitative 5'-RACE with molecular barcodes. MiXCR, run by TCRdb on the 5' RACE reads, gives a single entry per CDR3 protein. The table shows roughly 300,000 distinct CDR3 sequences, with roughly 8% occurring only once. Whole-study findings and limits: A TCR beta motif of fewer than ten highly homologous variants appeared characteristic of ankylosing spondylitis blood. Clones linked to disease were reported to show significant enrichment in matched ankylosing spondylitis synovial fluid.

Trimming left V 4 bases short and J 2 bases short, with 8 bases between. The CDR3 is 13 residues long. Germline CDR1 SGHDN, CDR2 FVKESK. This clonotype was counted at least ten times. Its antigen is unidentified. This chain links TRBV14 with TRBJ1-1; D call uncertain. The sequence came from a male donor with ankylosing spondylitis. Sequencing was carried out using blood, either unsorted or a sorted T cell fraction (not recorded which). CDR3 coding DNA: TGTGCCAGCAGCCGAGGGCCTAACACTGAAGCTTTCTTT. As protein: CASSRGPNTEAFF.